This record concerns one T cell receptor beta chain sequence. In the original workflow: By means of reference gene primer amplification, nucleated cell counts were estimated. Here immunoSEQ multiplex PCR was the method, and the copy in TCRdb shows in-frame clones only, minus some. D and trimming were read from the DNA, whereas the V and J calls and clone size are those reported in that table. The sample lists a few hundred thousand clones, 75% to 90% seen once, with approximately 9% in the top ten. These data are taken from a study of blood T cell repertoires in COVID-19. On the study more broadly: The origin of the acute and convalescent COVID-19 samples was the United States, Italy and Spain. In each case, the material was cDNA or gDNA derived from T cells, B-cell-depleted T cells, or PBMCs.

Trimming removed 4 bases from V and 5 bases from J, with 7 bases in between. The CDR3 is made up of 12 amino acids. Germline assignment: CDR1 KGHDR and CDR2 SFDVKD. The rearrangement joins TRBV24-1 to TRBJ2-5; TRBD2 is a possible D gene (6 bases). The specimen was peripheral blood. This receptor was identified in a human donor in a cohort sampled during active COVID-19. The CDR3 spells CATSESGETQYF. As DNA, the CDR3 is TGTGCCACCAGTGAGAGCGGGGAGACCCAGTACTTC.